The 18 T cell receptor gamma chains below were found in one sample sequenced in a study of gamma-delta T cells after stem cell transplantation. TCRdb re-identified clones in the RT-PCR reads via CATT. The sample contains more than 250 gamma-chain clones, around 57% of which appear only once. Sequenced material: gamma-delta T cells. The receptor set was obtained from a human donor. It is not recorded whose cells these are; they may come from a transplant donor.

Remarks on this clone: A read error is possible here, since a much larger clone lies one base away. This chain joins TRGV9 and TRGJP. In the absence of a J gene in TCRdb, the DNA was matched to germline to assign it here. Germline V gene sequence: CDR1 GITISATS, CDR2 ISYDGTV (reference sequence). The CDR3 contains 17 residues. CDR3 region: CALWEVHREWGKKIKVF. The CDR3 DNA is TGTGCCTTGTGGGAGGTGCATCGAGAGTGGGGCAAAAAAATCAAGGTATTT.

Concerning this clone: Possible read error: a much larger clone is one base away. This chain links TRGV9 with TRGJP. No J gene was available from TCRdb, and it was assigned here by a germline match of the DNA. The CDR3 runs 16 residues. Germline V gene sequence: CDR1 GITISATS, CDR2 ISYDGTV (reference sequence). The CDR3 reads CALWEVEEWGKKIKVF. In DNA, the CDR3 is TGTGCCTTGTGGGAGGTGGAAGAGTGGGGCAAAAAAATCAAGGTATTT.

A word on this clone: Other DNA sequences in the same sample also yield this CDR3. No J gene was called, and the V gene is TRGV9. This CDR3 has 13 residues. Germline CDR1 is GITISATS and CDR2 is ISYDGTV (reference sequence). The CDR3 protein is CALWEVKMRKKLF. DNA of the CDR3: TGTGCCTTGTGGGAGGTGAAGATGCGTAAGAAACTATTT.

V gene TRGV8 combines with J gene TRGJ1 or TRGJ2. The J gene, left out of TCRdb, was set here by checking the DNA against germline. V lost 2 bases, J lost 3 bases, and 10 bases stayed unmatched. The CDR3 contains 15 residues. Germline V gene sequence: CDR1 VENAVY, CDR2 YDSYNSRV. The CDR3 sequence is CATWDTSLRYYKKLF. Written as DNA, the CDR3 is TGTGCCACCTGGGATACCTCCCTCCGTTATTATAAGAAACTCTTT.

The genes are TRGV9 and TRGJP. Germline matching of the DNA provided the J gene here, since TCRdb leaves it blank. This CDR3 contains 15 residues. CDR1 and CDR2 from the germline V gene are GITISATS and ISYDGTV (reference sequence). V was clipped by 1 base and J by 10 bases; unmatched bases: 4. CDR3 in amino acids: CALWEVGLGKKIKVF. Written as DNA, the CDR3 is TGTGCCTTGTGGGAGGTAGGTTTGGGCAAAAAAATCAAGGTATTT.

The rearrangement links TRGV5 to TRGJ1 or TRGJ2. No J gene was available from TCRdb, and it was assigned here by a germline match of the DNA. This CDR3 is built from 14 residues. Per the germline V gene, CDR1 is VINAFY and CDR2 is YDVSNSKD. V shed 0 bases, J shed 6 bases, and the junction held 8 bases outside the gene matches. The CDR3 spells CATWDRPSGYKKLF. The CDR3, as DNA: TGTGCCACCTGGGACAGGCCCTCGGGTTATAAGAAACTCTTT.

About this clone: This may arise from a read error, as a much more abundant clone is one base away. The J gene was reported as TRGJ1 or TRGJ2; the V gene went uncalled. This CDR3 is built from 14 residues. CDR3 sequence (DNA): TGCGCCTTGTGGAGTAGGTGGGGAATTTATAAGAAACTCTTT. This codes for CALWSRWGIYKKLF.

For this clone: A read error may explain this, as a much larger clone is one base away. Other DNA sequences in the sample encode the same CDR3. The chain couples TRGV8 to TRGJ1 or TRGJ2. Because TCRdb records no J gene, it was assigned here through a match of the DNA to germline. Germline lookup yields CDR1 VENAVY and CDR2 YDSYNSRV. The CDR3 runs 11 residues. Unmatched junction bases numbered 4, after V lost 3 bases and J lost 8 bases. CDR3 nucleotides: TGTGCCACCTGGGATGGGAATAAGAAACTCTTT. Amino acids: CATWDGNKKLF.

In its sample, this clone was seen a few times. The V and J genes are TRGV9 and TRGJ1 or TRGJ2. Germline CDR1 reads GITISATS; CDR2 reads ISYDGTV (reference sequence). The CDR3 contains 13 residues. V lost 5 bases, J lost 2 bases, and 6 bases stayed unmatched. The CDR3 region has the DNA TGTGCCTTGTGGGCGGGGGATTATTATAAGAAACTCTTT. Residues: CALWAGDYYKKLF.

This clone was counted a single time. This chain joins TRGV9 and TRGJ1 or TRGJ2. The J gene is not listed in TCRdb, so it was assigned here from a DNA match to germline. The junction had 3 bases not matched to a gene; V was cut back by 3 bases and J by 10 bases. CDR1 is GITISATS and CDR2 is ISYDGTV in the germline V gene (reference sequence). This CDR3 has 10 residues. The CDR3 spells CALWEKKKLF. For the CDR3, the DNA is TGTGCCTTGTGGGAGAAGAAGAAACTCTTT.

As concerns this clone: Sequence at one end of the junction differs from germline and may be a read error. The chain carries TRGV9 and TRGJP. No J segment appears in TCRdb, so it was assigned here by matching the sequence to germline. This CDR3 contains 16 residues. Germline CDR1 is GITISATS and CDR2 is ISYDGTV (reference sequence). This chain's CDR3 is CASWEEQELGKKIKVF. The CDR3 coding sequence is TGTGCCTCGTGGGAGGAACAAGAGTTGGGCAAAAAAATCAAGGTATTT.

V usage is TRGV4 and J usage is TRGJ1 or TRGJ2. The J gene, absent from TCRdb, was called here by matching the DNA to germline. The CDR3 covers 14 residues. The V gene end was trimmed by 4 bases and the J gene end by 4 bases; junction bases not matched to a gene: 10. Germline V gives CDR1 EGSTGY, CDR2 YDSYTSSV. The DNA for the CDR3 is TGTGCCACCTGGGAGACTCGATCATATTATAAGAAACTCTTT. Translation gives CATWETRSYYKKLF.

This sequence joins TRGV4 and TRGJ1 or TRGJ2. TCRdb records no J gene; here it was assigned by comparing the DNA to germline. Germline V gene lookup returns CDR1 EGSTGY and CDR2 YDSYTSSV. The length of the CDR3 is 11 residues. V was clipped by 3 bases and J by 6 bases; unmatched bases: 2. CDR3 DNA sequence: TGTGCCACCTGGGATACTTATAAGAAACTCTTT. This codes for CATWDTYKKLF.

Concerning this clone: Other DNA sequences within the sample encode an identical CDR3. The rearrangement uses TRGV9 and TRGJP. The CDR3 contains 16 residues. J gave up 7 bases and V 0 bases, and 3 bases lay outside the gene matches. From germline, CDR1 is GITISATS and CDR2 ISYDGTV (reference sequence). Here the CDR3 reads CALWEVEELGKKIKVF. DNA of the CDR3: TGTGCCTTGTGGGAGGTGGAGGAGTTGGGCAAAAAAATCAAGGTATTT.

This clone was observed a few times. The chain joins TRGV9 to TRGJ1 or TRGJ2. The J gene was not available in TCRdb and was assigned here by matching the DNA to germline segments. Germline CDR1 and CDR2: GITISATS and ISYDGTV (reference sequence). This CDR3 has 15 residues. Unmatched junction bases numbered 7, after V lost 1 base and J lost 1 base. Here the CDR3 reads CALWEVVVNYYKKLF. The CDR3, as DNA: TGTGCCTTGTGGGAGGTAGTTGTAAATTATTATAAGAAACTCTTT.

The rearrangement links TRGV4 to TRGJ1 or TRGJ2. TCRdb offers no J gene call, so here the DNA was matched to germline to obtain one. V was clipped by 0 bases and J by 6 bases; unmatched bases: 8. Germline V gene sequence: CDR1 EGSTGY, CDR2 YDSYTSSV. The CDR3 sequence is 14 residues long. CDR3 sequence reads: CATWDGREVYKKLF. Here the CDR3 DNA reads TGTGCCACCTGGGATGGGCGAGAGGTTTATAAGAAACTCTTT.

This clone was seen a few times. V and J are TRGV9 and TRGJP2. Trimming removed 9 bases from V and 0 bases from J; junction bases left unmatched: 7. Germline-derived CDR1 and CDR2 are GITISATS and ISYDGTV (reference sequence). CDR3 size: 14 residues. CDR3 in amino acids: CALGLNSSDWIKTF. In DNA, the CDR3 is TGTGCCTTGGGTCTCAATAGTAGTGATTGGATCAAGACGTTT.

The chain recombines TRGV9 with TRGJ1 or TRGJ2. TCRdb supplies no J gene; here it was assigned by aligning the nucleotide sequence to germline. The CDR3 is 11 amino acids. CDR1 and CDR2 (germline): GITISATS, ISYDGTV (reference sequence). V lost 0 bases to trimming and J lost 10 bases; unmatched junction nucleotides: 3. CDR3 sequence reads: CALWEVKKKLF. DNA for the CDR3: TGTGCCTTGTGGGAGGTGAAAAAGAAACTCTTT.